A selection of T cell receptor beta chains follows, all from one sample in a study of CD8 T cells in Susac syndrome. One entry per CDR3 protein results from TCRdb running MiXCR on the immunoSEQ multiplex PCR reads. The sample lists 150,000 to 200,000 distinct CDR3 sequences; 90% to 95% were seen once. Sequencing input: CD4+ T cells from PBMCs. The receptor set was obtained from a human donor in good health. Both conserved end residues are trimmed from each CDR3.

len: 14; v_gene: TRBV6-6; j_gene: TRBJ2-5; CDR3aa: ASSYGSGLGKETQY
len: 12; v_gene: TRBV5-6; j_gene: TRBJ2-1; CDR3aa: ASTSVAPWNEQF
len: 13; v_gene: TRBV5-1; j_gene: TRBJ2-1; CDR3aa: ASSLGLANYNEQF
len: 13; v_gene: TRBV7-2; j_gene: TRBJ2-3; CDR3aa: ASSLGGAQTDTQY
len: 12; v_gene: TRBV27; j_gene: TRBJ1-6; CDR3aa: ASSLDRFNSPLH
len: 12; v_gene: TRBV5-6; j_gene: TRBJ1-4; CDR3aa: ASTDQTRGEKLF
len: 12; v_gene: TRBV27; j_gene: TRBJ2-2; CDR3aa: ASSSPRGPGELF
len: 11; v_gene: TRBV10-3; j_gene: TRBJ2-7; CDR3aa: ASGGTGGHEQY
len: 11; v_gene: TRBV7-9; j_gene: TRBJ2-7; CDR3aa: ASTPAGGREQY
len: 10; v_gene: TRBV29-1; j_gene: TRBJ2-3; CDR3aa: SSQLSTDTQY
len: 13; v_gene: TRBV5-1; j_gene: TRBJ2-1; CDR3aa: ASSLALAGPNEQF
len: 13; v_gene: TRBV6-5; j_gene: TRBJ2-2; CDR3aa: ASQRSGTNTGELF
len: 12; v_gene: TRBV15; j_gene: TRBJ2-7; CDR3aa: ATSRIRGGYEQY
len: 12; v_gene: TRBV9; j_gene: TRBJ2-2; CDR3aa: ASSVQGSGGELF
len: 11; v_gene: TRBV29-1; j_gene: TRBJ2-7; CDR3aa: SVKRGLEGEQY
len: 13; v_gene: TRBV7-2; j_gene: TRBJ2-2; CDR3aa: ASSSAPANTGELF
len: 13; v_gene: TRBV12-3/TRBV12-4; j_gene: TRBJ2-5; CDR3aa: ASSLRTGGAETQY
len: 11; v_gene: TRBV7-2; j_gene: TRBJ2-5; CDR3aa: ASSNSDQETQY
len: 12; v_gene: TRBV4-1; j_gene: TRBJ1-1; CDR3aa: ASSQRDWNTEAF
len: 9; v_gene: TRBV29-1; j_gene: TRBJ1-1; CDR3aa: SVRDTGEAF
len: 13; v_gene: TRBV5-6; j_gene: TRBJ2-1; CDR3aa: ASSFLGGSYNEQF
len: 15; v_gene: TRBV3-1; j_gene: TRBJ2-5; CDR3aa: ASSQLFSSGGVETQY
len: 13; v_gene: TRBV5-1; j_gene: TRBJ2-5; CDR3aa: ASSFSRSVQETQY
len: 10; v_gene: TRBV20-1; j_gene: TRBJ1-2; CDR3aa: SASERNYGYT
len: 11; v_gene: TRBV12-3/TRBV12-4; j_gene: TRBJ2-3; CDR3aa: ASRKIAGDTQY
len: 14; v_gene: TRBV12-3/TRBV12-4; j_gene: TRBJ2-7; CDR3aa: ASSPSLPGPHYEQY
len: 12; v_gene: TRBV14; j_gene: TRBJ1-1; CDR3aa: ASSLETANTEAF
len: 13; v_gene: TRBV6-5; j_gene: TRBJ1-5; CDR3aa: ASSQEGTLGQPQH
len: 11; v_gene: TRBV5-6; j_gene: TRBJ1-2; CDR3aa: ASRTGRTYGYT
len: 15; v_gene: TRBV5-1; j_gene: TRBJ2-3; CDR3aa: ASSLEGTGGRVDTQY
len: 12; v_gene: TRBV5-4; j_gene: TRBJ2-5; CDR3aa: ASSLTGGQETQY
len: 14; v_gene: TRBV5-1; j_gene: TRBJ1-5; CDR3aa: ASSLEASGSNQPQH
len: 10; v_gene: TRBV12-3/TRBV12-4; j_gene: TRBJ2-2; CDR3aa: ASRRGGGELF
len: 17; v_gene: TRBV6-5; j_gene: TRBJ2-3; CDR3aa: ASSFNVRLAGGLTDTQY
len: 11; v_gene: TRBV29-1; j_gene: TRBJ1-5; CDR3aa: SAAQELNQPQH
len: 13; v_gene: TRBV12-3/TRBV12-4; j_gene: TRBJ1-1; CDR3aa: ASTVWVSKNTEAF
len: 11; v_gene: TRBV12-3/TRBV12-4; j_gene: TRBJ1-1; CDR3aa: ASSLGMGFEAF
len: 11; v_gene: TRBV20-1; j_gene: TRBJ2-1; CDR3aa: SARLTASGFQF
len: 12; v_gene: TRBV10-3; j_gene: TRBJ2-1; CDR3aa: AIIPRNSYNEQF
len: 12; v_gene: TRBV20-1; j_gene: TRBJ2-1; CDR3aa: SARVATSYNEQF
len: 10; v_gene: TRBV6-4; j_gene: TRBJ1-1; CDR3aa: ASRGHRGQAF
len: 12; v_gene: TRBV6-5; j_gene: TRBJ2-4; CDR3aa: ASRLSLAKNIQY
len: 12; v_gene: TRBV5-1; j_gene: TRBJ1-1; CDR3aa: ASSLYGGDTEAF
len: 14; v_gene: TRBV28; j_gene: TRBJ1-2; CDR3aa: ASSPTGTGGPKGYT
len: 11; v_gene: TRBV7-9; j_gene: TRBJ2-7; CDR3aa: ASSLEAPHEQY
len: 12; v_gene: TRBV12-3/TRBV12-4; j_gene: TRBJ1-2; CDR3aa: ASTPGQANYGYT
len: 13; v_gene: TRBV20-1; j_gene: TRBJ2-1; CDR3aa: SARDPTSSYNEQF
len: 14; v_gene: TRBV5-1; j_gene: TRBJ2-5; CDR3aa: ASSLEAGGVFETQY
len: 13; v_gene: TRBV20-1; j_gene: TRBJ2-3; CDR3aa: SVPTNSGGTDTQY
len: 14; v_gene: TRBV2; j_gene: TRBJ2-4; CDR3aa: ASSPRRGLAKNIQY
len: 11; v_gene: TRBV6-2/TRBV6-3; j_gene: TRBJ2-2; CDR3aa: ASSPRFNGELF
len: 14; v_gene: TRBV20-1; j_gene: TRBJ2-1; CDR3aa: SAGGGSPISYNEQF
len: 11; v_gene: TRBV29-1; j_gene: TRBJ1-1; CDR3aa: SVEDRAGTEAF
len: 10; v_gene: TRBV10-3; j_gene: TRBJ1-2; CDR3aa: ATGQGANGYT
len: 13; v_gene: TRBV10-3; j_gene: TRBJ1-5; CDR3aa: AISEGQGGSQPQH